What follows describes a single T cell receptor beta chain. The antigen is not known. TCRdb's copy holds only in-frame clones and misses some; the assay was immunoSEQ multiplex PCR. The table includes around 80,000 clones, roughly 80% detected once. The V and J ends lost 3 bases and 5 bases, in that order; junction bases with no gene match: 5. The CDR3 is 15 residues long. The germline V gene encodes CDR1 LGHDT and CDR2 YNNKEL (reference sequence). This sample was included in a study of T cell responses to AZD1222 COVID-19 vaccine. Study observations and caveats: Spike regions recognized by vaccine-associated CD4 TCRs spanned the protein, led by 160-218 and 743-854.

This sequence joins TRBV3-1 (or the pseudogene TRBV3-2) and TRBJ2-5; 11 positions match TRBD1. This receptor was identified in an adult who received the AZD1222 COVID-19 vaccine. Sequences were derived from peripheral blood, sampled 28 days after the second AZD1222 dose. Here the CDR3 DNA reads TGTGCCAGCAGCCACGGACAGGGGGCCCTGGAGACCCAGTACTTC. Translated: CASSHGQGALETQYF.